The next 11 T cell receptor beta chains were all read from a single sample in a study of shared clonotypes between healthy human individuals. Sequencing was performed with immunoSEQ multiplex PCR; in TCRdb, only in-frame clones are kept and a portion is missing. The sample comprises around 2.5 million clones, roughly 93% of which are singletons, and approximately 0.37% rests with the top ten. The sample was naive CD4+ T cells from PBMCs. Subset: CD45RA+ positively selected. Source of these receptors: a man between 18 and 35 years old in good health. Some clones in this sample may be carry-over from other donors' samples.

In the case of this clone: Other DNA sequences within the sample encode an identical CDR3. In DNA, the CDR3 is TGTGCCAGCAGTCCCGGACAGGGAGCCTACGAGCAGTACTTC. Translating gives CASSPGQGAYEQYF. This sequence joins TRBV27 and TRBJ2-7; the match to TRBD1 covers 8 bases. Per germline, CDR1 MNHEY and CDR2 SMNVEV (reference sequence). V lost 5 bases, J lost 2 bases, and 5 bases stayed unmatched. This CDR3 spans 14 amino acids.

This clone was counted only a few times. This chain connects TRBV9 to TRBJ2-5, with D unresolved. Germline V gene data show CDR1 as SGDLS and CDR2 as YYNGEE. V was clipped by 0 bases and J by 5 bases, with 8 bases between them. This CDR3 region has 13 residues. CDR3 in DNA: TGTGCCAGCAGCGTAGGGACCGGGGAGACCCAGTACTTC. This encodes CASSVGTGETQYF.

CDR3 in amino acids: CASSARDGLNTEAFF. The CDR3 DNA follows: TGTGCCAGCAGCGCGCGGGACGGACTGAACACTGAAGCTTTCTTT. The chain carries TRBV5-4 and TRBJ1-1; D may be TRBD1 (5 bases). In germline, CDR1 is SGHNT, CDR2 YYREEE (reference sequence). CDR3 size: 15 residues. Trimming stripped 4 bases from V and 0 bases from J, with 13 bases between.

The chain employs TRBV2 and TRBJ2-7; D ambiguous. Trimming left V 4 bases short and J 0 bases short, with 7 bases between. Germline V gene data show CDR1 as SNHLY and CDR2 as FYNNEI. The CDR3 is made up of 13 amino acids. In nucleotides, the CDR3 is TGTGCCAGCAGTGCGTTCGGCTCCTACGAGCAGTACTTC. Its translation: CASSAFGSYEQYF.

The chain has TRBV21-1 and TRBJ2-2; the table names TRBD2, a call not compared with the DNA. TRBV21-1 is recorded as a pseudogene. This CDR3 has 16 residues. DNA of the CDR3: TGTGCCAGCAGCAAGCGAGACTATCAAAACACCGGGGAGCTGTTTTTT. As protein: CASSKRDYQNTGELFF.

This sequence joins TRBV2 and TRBJ2-3, with unresolved D. The V end was cut by 2 bases, the J end by 7 bases, with 7 bases between. This CDR3 has 12 residues. From germline, CDR1 is SNHLY and CDR2 FYNNEI. This CDR3 is CASSERTNTQYF. The CDR3 DNA reads as TGTGCCAGCAGTGAACGAACTAATACGCAGTATTTT.

V usage is TRBV7-3 and J usage is TRBJ2-1; 7 nucleotides line up with TRBD2. CDR3 length: 20 residues. Germline CDR1 is SGHTA and CDR2 is FQGTGA. After removal of 2 bases from V and 1 base from J, the junction contained 17 bases not matched to a gene. DNA for the CDR3: TGTGCCAGCAGCTTACGGGGCGGGGGATTCCCCCCATTGTCCTACAATGAGCAGTTCTTC. This encodes CASSLRGGGFPPLSYNEQFF.

This clone was picked up one time. The genes are TRBV6-1 and TRBJ1-1; 9 bases match TRBD1. The trim removed 6 bases at V and 5 bases at J, leaving 10 bases unmatched. This CDR3 is built from 15 residues. Germline V gene lookup returns CDR1 MNHNS and CDR2 SASEGT. CDR3 protein: CASRDHRGPGTEAFF. DNA for the CDR3: TGTGCCAGCAGGGACCACAGGGGGCCGGGGACTGAAGCTTTCTTT.

The rearrangement links TRBV11-2 to TRBJ2-5, with D possibly called TRBD1 or TRBD2 (6 bases each). Per germline, CDR1 SGHAT and CDR2 FQNNGV. The V and J ends lost 1 base and 3 bases respectively, with 12 bases between them. The CDR3 length is 15 residues. CDR3 bases: TGTGCCAGCAGCTTAGGGGTAGGGGGGAAAGAGACCCAGTACTTC. Its protein is CASSLGVGGKETQYF.

This chain connects TRBV29-1 to TRBJ2-7; D possibly uses TRBD1 or TRBD2 (6 bases each). V was pared by 6 bases and J by 2 bases, with 14 bases between. Germline V gene data show CDR1 as SQVTM and CDR2 as ANQGSEA. The CDR3 extends over 13 amino acids. In nucleotides, the CDR3 is TGCAGCGTGAGGGGGGCAGCAGCCTACGAGCAGTACTTC. Translation: CSVRGAAAYEQYF.

This chain uses TRBV28 with TRBJ2-7, with a weak D call TRBD2 (7 bases). This CDR3 comprises 16 residues. Trimming took 5 bases from V and 0 from J, leaving 17 bases between them. Germline-derived CDR1 and CDR2 are MDHEN and SYDVKM. This CDR3 reads CASSPHRDYSSYEQYF. DNA for the CDR3: TGTGCCAGCAGTCCGCACAGGGACTACAGCTCCTACGAGCAGTACTTC.